This TCR beta chain came from a study of blood T cell repertoires in COVID-19. About the research overall: Collection of acute and convalescent COVID-19 samples took place in the United States, Italy and Spain. From T cells, B-cell-depleted T cells, or PBMCs came the material, which was cDNA or gDNA.

Germline CDR1 reads PRHDT; CDR2 reads FYEKMQ (reference sequence). The V segment lost 5 bases and the J segment 1 base; nucleotides outside the gene matches: 6. The CDR3 runs to 16 residues. How the authors handled the data: Scientists estimated how many nucleated cells there were by amplifying reference gene primers. TCRdb's copy holds only in-frame clones and misses some; the assay was immunoSEQ multiplex PCR. Clone size and the V and J calls come from that table; the DNA yielded D and trimming. The sample carries roughly 300,000 clones, roughly 86% recorded once. The V call is TRBV13, the J call TRBJ1-4; 8 bases fit TRBD1. Sequencing input: peripheral blood. This TCR was recovered from a woman in her forties or fifties with acute or convalescent COVID-19. CDR3 sequence reads: CASSHRDRITNEKLFF. For the CDR3, the DNA is TGTGCCAGCAGCCACCGGGACAGGATAACTAATGAAAAACTGTTTTTT.